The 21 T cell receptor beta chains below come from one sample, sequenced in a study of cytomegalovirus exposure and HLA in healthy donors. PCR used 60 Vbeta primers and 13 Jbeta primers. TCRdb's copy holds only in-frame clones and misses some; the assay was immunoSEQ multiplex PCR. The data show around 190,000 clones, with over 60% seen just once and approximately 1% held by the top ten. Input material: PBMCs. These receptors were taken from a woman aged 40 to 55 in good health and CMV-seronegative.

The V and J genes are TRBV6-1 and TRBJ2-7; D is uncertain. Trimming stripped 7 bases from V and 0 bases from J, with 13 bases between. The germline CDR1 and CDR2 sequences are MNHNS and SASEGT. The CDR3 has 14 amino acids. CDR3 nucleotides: TGTGCCAGCAAAGAACAGCTGAGCTCCTACGAGCAGTACGTC. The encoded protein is CASKEQLSSYEQYV.

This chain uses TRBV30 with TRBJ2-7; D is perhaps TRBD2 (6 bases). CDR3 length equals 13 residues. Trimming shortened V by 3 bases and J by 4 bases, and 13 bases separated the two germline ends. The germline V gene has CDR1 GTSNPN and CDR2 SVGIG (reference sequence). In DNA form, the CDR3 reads TGTGCCTGGAGCCTAGCGTGGGCATACGAGCAGTACTTC. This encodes CAWSLAWAYEQYF.

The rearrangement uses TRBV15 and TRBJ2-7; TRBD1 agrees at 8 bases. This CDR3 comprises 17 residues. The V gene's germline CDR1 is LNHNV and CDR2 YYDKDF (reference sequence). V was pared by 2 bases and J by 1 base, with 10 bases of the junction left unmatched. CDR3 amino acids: CATSRTRGTGYSYEQYV. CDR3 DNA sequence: TGTGCCACCAGCAGAACCCGGGGGACAGGATATTCCTACGAGCAGTACGTC.

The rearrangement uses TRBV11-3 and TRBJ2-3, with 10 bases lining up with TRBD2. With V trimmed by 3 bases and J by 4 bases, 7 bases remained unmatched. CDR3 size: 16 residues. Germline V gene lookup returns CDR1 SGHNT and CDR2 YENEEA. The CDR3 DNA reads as TGTGCCAGCAGCTTTGGTCTAGCGGGAGCGGCAGATACGCAGTATTTT. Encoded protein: CASSFGLAGAADTQYF.

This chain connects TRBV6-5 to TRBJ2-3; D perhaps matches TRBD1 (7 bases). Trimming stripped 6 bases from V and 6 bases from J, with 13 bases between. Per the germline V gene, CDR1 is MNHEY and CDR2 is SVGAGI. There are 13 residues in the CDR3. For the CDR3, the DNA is TGTGCCAGCAGGAGGGGGCGGGGCGATACGCAGTATTTT. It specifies CASRRGRGDTQYF.

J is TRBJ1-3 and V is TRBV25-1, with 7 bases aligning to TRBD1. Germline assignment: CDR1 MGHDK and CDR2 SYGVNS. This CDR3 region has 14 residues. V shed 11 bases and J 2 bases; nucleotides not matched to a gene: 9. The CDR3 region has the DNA TGTGCCGCAGCCGAGACAGGGACTGGAAACACCATATATTTT. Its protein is CAAAETGTGNTIYF.

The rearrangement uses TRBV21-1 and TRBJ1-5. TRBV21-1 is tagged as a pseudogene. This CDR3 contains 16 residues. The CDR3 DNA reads TGTGCCAGCAGCAAAGCGAAGGGGGCGGGGGGTCAGCCCCAGCATTTT. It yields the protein CASSKAKGAGGQPQHF.

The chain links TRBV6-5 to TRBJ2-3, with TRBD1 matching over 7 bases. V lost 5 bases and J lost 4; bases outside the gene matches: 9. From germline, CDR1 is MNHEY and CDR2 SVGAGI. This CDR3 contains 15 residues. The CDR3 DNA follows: TGTGCCAGCAGTGTCCGGGACAGCGGCCCAGATACGCAGTATTTT. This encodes CASSVRDSGPDTQYF.

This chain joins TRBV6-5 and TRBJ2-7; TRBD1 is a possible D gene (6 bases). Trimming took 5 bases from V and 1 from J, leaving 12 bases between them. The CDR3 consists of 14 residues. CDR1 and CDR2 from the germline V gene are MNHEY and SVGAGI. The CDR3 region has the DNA TGTGCCAGCAGTACCAACAGGGAATCCTACGAGCAGTACGTC. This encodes CASSTNRESYEQYV.

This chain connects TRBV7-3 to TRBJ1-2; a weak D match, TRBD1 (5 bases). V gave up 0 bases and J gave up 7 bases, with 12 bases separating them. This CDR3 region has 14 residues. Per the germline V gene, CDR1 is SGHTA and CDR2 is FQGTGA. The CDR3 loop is CASSLTAAGIGYTF. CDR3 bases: TGTGCCAGCAGCTTAACGGCCGCAGGGATTGGCTACACCTTC.

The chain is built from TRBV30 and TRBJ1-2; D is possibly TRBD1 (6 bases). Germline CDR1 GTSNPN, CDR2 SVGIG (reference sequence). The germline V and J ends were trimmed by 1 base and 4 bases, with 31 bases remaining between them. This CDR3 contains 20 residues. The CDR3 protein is CAWSEGMTSYLRGPLYGYTF. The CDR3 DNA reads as TGTGCCTGGAGTGAGGGGATGACCTCATATCTCAGGGGACCACTCTATGGCTACACCTTC.

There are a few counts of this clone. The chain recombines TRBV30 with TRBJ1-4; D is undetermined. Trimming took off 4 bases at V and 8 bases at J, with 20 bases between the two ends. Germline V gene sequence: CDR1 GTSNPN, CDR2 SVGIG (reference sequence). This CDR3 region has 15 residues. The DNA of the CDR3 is TGTGCCTGGAATCGTCTTACATTATTAAAAGAAAAACTGTTTTTT. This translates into CAWNRLTLLKEKLFF.

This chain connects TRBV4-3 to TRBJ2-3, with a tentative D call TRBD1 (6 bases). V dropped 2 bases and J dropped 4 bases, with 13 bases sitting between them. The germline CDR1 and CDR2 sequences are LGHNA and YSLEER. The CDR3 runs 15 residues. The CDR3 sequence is CASSQRTVASDTQYF. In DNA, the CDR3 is TGCGCCAGCAGCCAAAGGACAGTAGCATCAGATACGCAGTATTTT.

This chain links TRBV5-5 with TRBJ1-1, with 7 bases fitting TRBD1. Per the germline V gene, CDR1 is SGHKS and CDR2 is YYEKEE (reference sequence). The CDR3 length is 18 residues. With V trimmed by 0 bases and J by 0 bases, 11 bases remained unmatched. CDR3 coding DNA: TGTGCCAGCAGCTTGGTACGACAGGGCTCGAACATGAACACTGAAGCTTTCTTT. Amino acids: CASSLVRQGSNMNTEAFF.

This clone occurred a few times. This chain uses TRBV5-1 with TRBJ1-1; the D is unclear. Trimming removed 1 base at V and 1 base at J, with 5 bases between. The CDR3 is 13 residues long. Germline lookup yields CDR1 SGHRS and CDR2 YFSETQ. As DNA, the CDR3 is TGCGCCAGCAGCTTGCCAGGGAACACTGAAGCTTTCTTT. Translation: CASSLPGNTEAFF.

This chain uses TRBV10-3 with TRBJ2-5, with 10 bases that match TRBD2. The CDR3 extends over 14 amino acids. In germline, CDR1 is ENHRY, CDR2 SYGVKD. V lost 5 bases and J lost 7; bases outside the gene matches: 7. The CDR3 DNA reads TGTGCCATCAGTCCCGGGACTAGCGAAGGGACCCAGTACTTC. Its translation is CAISPGTSEGTQYF.

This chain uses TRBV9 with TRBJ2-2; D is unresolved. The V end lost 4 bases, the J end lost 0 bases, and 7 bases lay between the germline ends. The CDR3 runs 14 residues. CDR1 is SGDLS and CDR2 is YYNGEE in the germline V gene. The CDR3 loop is CASSISPNTGELFF. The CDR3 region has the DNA TGTGCCAGCAGCATCTCCCCGAACACCGGGGAGCTGTTTTTT. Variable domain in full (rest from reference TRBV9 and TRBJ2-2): DSGVTQTPKHLITATGQRVTLRCSPRSGDLSVYWYQQSLDQGLQFLIQYYNGEERAKGNILERFSAQQFPDLHSELNLSSLELGDSALYFCASSISPNTGELFFGEGSRLTVL.

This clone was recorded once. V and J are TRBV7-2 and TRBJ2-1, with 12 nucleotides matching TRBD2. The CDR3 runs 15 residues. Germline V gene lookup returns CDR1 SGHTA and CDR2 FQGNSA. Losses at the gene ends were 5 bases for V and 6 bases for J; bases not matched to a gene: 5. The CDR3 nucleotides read TGTGCCAGCAGCCCACTAGCGGGAGGAGCCAATGAGCAGTTCTTC. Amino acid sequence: CASSPLAGGANEQFF.

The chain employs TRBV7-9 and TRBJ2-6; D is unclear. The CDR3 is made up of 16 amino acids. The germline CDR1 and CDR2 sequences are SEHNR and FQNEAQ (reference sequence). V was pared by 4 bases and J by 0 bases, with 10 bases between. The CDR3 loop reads CASSSRHVSGANVLTF. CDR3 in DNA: TGTGCCAGCAGCTCCAGACACGTCTCTGGGGCCAACGTCCTGACTTTC.

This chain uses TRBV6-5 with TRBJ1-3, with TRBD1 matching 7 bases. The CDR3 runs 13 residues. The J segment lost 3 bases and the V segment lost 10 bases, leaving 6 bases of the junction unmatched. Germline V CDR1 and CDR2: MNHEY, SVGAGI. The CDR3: CATHRGGGNTIYF. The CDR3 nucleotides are TGTGCCACCCACAGGGGAGGTGGAAACACCATATATTTT.

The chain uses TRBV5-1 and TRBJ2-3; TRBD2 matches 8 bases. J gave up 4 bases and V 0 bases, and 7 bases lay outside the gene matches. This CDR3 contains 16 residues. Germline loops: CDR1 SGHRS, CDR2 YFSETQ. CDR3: CASSLATSVRADTQYF. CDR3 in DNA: TGCGCCAGCAGCTTGGCGACTAGCGTTCGGGCAGATACGCAGTATTTT.